This entry is about one TCR beta chain. In every patient, relapse followed autologous stem cell transplantation, while exposure to brentuximab vedotin differed. The record originates from a study of PD-1 blockade in classical Hodgkin lymphoma. Clones were sequenced by immunoSEQ multiplex PCR, and TCRdb holds only the in-frame ones, with some missing. The sample yields about 13,000 clones, around 84% seen once. This TCR was sampled from a human donor with classical Hodgkin lymphoma. This specimen consisted of peripheral blood mononuclear cells (PBMCs), obtained at baseline.

CDR3 DNA: TGTGCCACCAGCCCGGACAGGTTGGGAAACACCATATATTTT. Translation: CATSPDRLGNTIYF. The rearrangement links TRBV15 to TRBJ1-3; 7 bases align to TRBD1. This CDR3 has 14 amino acids. With V trimmed by 5 bases and J by 4 bases, 5 bases remained unmatched. The germline V gene encodes CDR1 LNHNV and CDR2 YYDKDF (reference sequence).